The clone carrying this T cell receptor beta chain was detected many times. The antigen is not known. This entry belongs to a study of human T cells and chemical hapten exposure. Study context: The study lasted around 5 months, and patients were dosed weekly with diphenylcyclopropenone on the scalp throughout. Study conclusions and caveats: Donors were affected by alopecia, so their immune reaction might vary from that of healthy individuals.

Time point reported: patch test 2, 6 weeks after DPC sensitization. Treatment denoted: therapeutic diphenylcyclopropenone sensitization with weekly scalp DPC. A single record per CDR3 protein comes from TCRdb applying MiXCR to the RACE reads. The top ten hold 4.5% to 6% of the sample, which has some 350,000 distinct CDR3 sequences, roughly 6% seen once. The V end was cut by 2 bases, the J end by 5 bases, with 10 bases between. The CDR3 is made up of 13 amino acids. Sequenced material: whole blood, taken in connection with sensitization to the hapten diphenylcyclopropenone (DPC). The gene calls are TRBV12-3 or TRBV12-4 and TRBJ2-7; D ambiguous. This receptor was obtained from a young woman with alopecia areata. Some clones in this sample may be carry-over from other donors' samples. CDR3 bases: TGTGCCAGCAGTTTAACGGTATCCAACGAGCAGTACTTC. The encoded protein is CASSLTVSNEQYF.